What follows are 30 T cell receptor beta chains derived from one specimen sequenced in a study of cytotoxic CD8 clonotypes in ibrutinib-treated CLL. TCRdb's copy holds only in-frame clones and misses some; the assay was immunoSEQ multiplex PCR. The data show approximately 200,000 clones, 55% to 85% seen once. The sample was PBMCs, taken after 24 months of ibrutinib treatment. Receptors were obtained from a human donor with chronic lymphocytic leukemia.

The rearrangement joins TRBV5-1 to TRBJ2-1; 9 nucleotides match TRBD1. The length of the CDR3 is 17 residues. V lost 0 bases, J lost 9 bases, and 13 bases stayed unmatched. Germline V gene data show CDR1 as SGHRS and CDR2 as YFSETQ. As DNA, the CDR3 is TGCGCCAGCAGCTTGGAGGCCGGGACAGGGTCGTCAGGTGAGCAGTTCTTC. This translates into CASSLEAGTGSSGEQFF.

The CDR3 DNA sequence: TGTGCCAGCAGCTCTGGGACTCGCGGGAGTTTTCTTGAGACCCAGTACTTC. Amino acid sequence: CASSSGTRGSFLETQYF. The rearrangement links TRBV11-2 to TRBJ2-5, with TRBD2 identical over 7 bases. The CDR3 covers 17 residues. V shed 4 bases and J 5 bases; nucleotides not matched to a gene: 16. Germline CDR1 SGHAT, CDR2 FQNNGV.

The chain carries TRBV5-1 and TRBJ2-3; D is undetermined. Germline lookup yields CDR1 SGHRS and CDR2 YFSETQ. The CDR3 length is 13 residues. V gave up 4 bases and J gave up 3 bases, with 9 bases separating them. The CDR3, as DNA: TGCGCCAGCAGCGCCGGTCAGACAGATACGCAGTATTTT. This codes for CASSAGQTDTQYF. Full variable domain (missing parts from reference TRBV5-1 and TRBJ2-3): KAGVTQTPRYLIKTRGQQVTLSCSPISGHRSVSWYQQTPGQGLQFLFEYFSETQRNKGNFPGRFSGRQFSNSRSEMNVSTLELGDSALYLCASSAGQTDTQYFGPGTRLTVL.

The V gene is TRBV23-1, the J gene TRBJ1-2; D is unresolved. TRBV23-1 is classed as an ORF, of uncertain function. V lost 3 bases to trimming and J lost 3 bases, with 17 bases between them. This CDR3 is 16 amino acids long. The CDR3 region is CASSHQEGGTDYGYTF. The CDR3 DNA sequence: TGCGCCAGCAGTCACCAAGAAGGAGGTACGGACTATGGCTACACCTTC.

The V gene is TRBV6-5, the J gene TRBJ2-1; tentative D call: TRBD2 (5 bases). The V and J ends lost 8 bases and 5 bases respectively, with 13 bases between them. Germline values: CDR1 MNHEY, CDR2 SVGAGI. This CDR3 has 13 amino acids. CDR3 sequence (DNA): TGTGCCAGCCGCCCCCCCGGGGACAATGAGCAGTTCTTC. It is translated as CASRPPGDNEQFF.

The gene calls are TRBV7-8 and TRBJ2-2, with D unresolved. Looked up from germline, CDR1 is SGHVS and CDR2 is FQNEAQ. The CDR3 loop spans 13 amino acids. Trimming pared 1 base from V and 7 bases from J, leaving 7 bases between. CDR3 nucleotides: TGTGCCAGCAGCTTAGACCGATTCGGGGAGCTGTTTTTT. Translating it yields CASSLDRFGELFF.

The J gene is TRBJ1-5, the V gene TRBV2; no clear D gene. V shed 7 bases and J shed 7 bases, with 17 bases lying between them. Germline CDR1 is SNHLY and CDR2 is FYNNEI. CDR3 length equals 14 residues. The CDR3 bases are TGTGCCAGCAATAACCTCCGGGAAAAACAGCCCCAGCATTTT. This encodes CASNNLREKQPQHF.

This rearrangement joins TRBV9 to TRBJ2-7; D might be TRBD1 or TRBD2, each matching 5 bases. The CDR3 consists of 17 residues. V was cut by 3 bases and J by 0 bases, with 19 bases left in between. Germline loops: CDR1 SGDLS, CDR2 YYNGEE. CDR3 region: CASSDGPVRDGSYEQYF. The CDR3 DNA reads as TGTGCCAGCAGCGATGGCCCGGTTAGGGACGGCTCCTACGAGCAGTACTTC.

The chain couples TRBV4-2 to TRBJ2-3; 8 bases are a match to TRBD2. Germline lookup yields CDR1 LGHNA and CDR2 YNFKEQ. The CDR3 contains 20 residues. V trimming: 0 bases; J trimming: 5 bases; junction bases outside the gene matches: 19. The CDR3 bases are TGTGCCAGCAGCCAAGAGGTTCTCGATTGGGGCGGGAGGTCGGGAGATACGCAGTATTTT. Amino acids: CASSQEVLDWGGRSGDTQYF.

The chain combines TRBV15 with TRBJ2-7; TRBD1 agrees at 8 bases. V trimming: 5 bases; J trimming: 5 bases; junction bases outside the gene matches: 8. CDR3 length equals 14 residues. Germline loops: CDR1 LNHNV, CDR2 YYDKDF (reference sequence). In DNA, the CDR3 is TGTGCCACCAGCCCATGGACAGGGCTAAACGAGCAGTACTTC. Protein: CATSPWTGLNEQYF.

The chain uses TRBV5-1 and TRBJ2-1, with 9 bases matching TRBD1. Germline values: CDR1 SGHRS, CDR2 YFSETQ. This CDR3 spans 15 amino acids. J gave up 4 bases and V 2 bases, and 4 bases lay outside the gene matches. The CDR3, as DNA: TGCGCCAGCAGCTTCGGGACAGGGTTGTACAATGAGCAGTTCTTC. Residues: CASSFGTGLYNEQFF. The full variable domain, in which reference TRBV5-1 and TRBJ2-1 provide the parts outside the CDR3, is KAGVTQTPRYLIKTRGQQVTLSCSPISGHRSVSWYQQTPGQGLQFLFEYFSETQRNKGNFPGRFSGRQFSNSRSEMNVSTLELGDSALYLCASSFGTGLYNEQFFGPGTRLTVL.

About this clone: Other DNA sequences in the sample encode the same CDR3. This rearrangement joins TRBV5-4 to TRBJ1-1; 7 bases agree with TRBD1. The CDR3 is 16 amino acids. Trimming removed 0 bases from V and 5 bases from J; junction bases left unmatched: 10. Germline CDR1 SGHNT, CDR2 YYREEE (reference sequence). The DNA for the CDR3 is TGTGCCAGCAGCTTGGGAGTAGTACAGGGGAGTACTGAAGCTTTCTTT. It is translated as CASSLGVVQGSTEAFF.

The chain employs TRBV11-2 and TRBJ2-7, with TRBD2 as a possible D gene (5 bases). The V gene lost 7 bases and the J gene lost 3 bases, with 16 bases spanning the gap. The V gene's germline CDR1 is SGHAT and CDR2 FQNNGV. This CDR3 contains 14 residues. Here the CDR3 reads CASTELGLNYEQYF. CDR3 DNA: TGTGCCAGCACCGAATTAGGACTTAACTACGAGCAGTACTTC.

J is TRBJ1-5 and V is TRBV4-3; D ambiguous. From germline, CDR1 is LGHNA and CDR2 YSLEER. Between the trimmed V and J ends, which lost 0 bases and 4 bases, there was a span of 13 bases. CDR3 length equals 16 residues. The CDR3 DNA reads TGCGCCAGCAGCCAAGACCCGCCGCCAGAGAATCAGCCCCAGCATTTT. Translating it yields CASSQDPPPENQPQHF.

This clone was detected only a few times. The chain has TRBV7-3 and TRBJ2-2; D is possibly TRBD1 or TRBD2 (5 bases each). The length of the CDR3 is 14 residues. The germline V gene encodes CDR1 SGHTA and CDR2 FQGTGA. The V and J ends lost 5 bases and 7 bases respectively, with 14 bases between them. CDR3 DNA sequence: TGTGCCAGCAGCCCTGCAGGGCGGGTCGGGGAGCTGTTTTTT. It is translated as CASSPAGRVGELFF.

This chain connects TRBV19 to TRBJ2-3, with 11 bases lining up with TRBD2. Trimming took 4 bases from V and 1 from J; bases not matched to a gene: 4. The CDR3 contains 16 residues. The germline gives CDR1 LNHDA, CDR2 SQIVND (reference sequence). Here the CDR3 DNA reads TGTGCCAGTAGTAGATATAGCGGGGGGGGCACAGATACGCAGTATTTT. Residues: CASSRYSGGGTDTQYF. Full variable domain (remainder filled in from reference TRBV19 and TRBJ2-3): DGGITQSPKYLFRKEGQNVTLSCEQNLNHDAMYWYRQDPGQGLRLIYYSQIVNDFQKGDIAEGYSVSREKKESFPLTVTSAQKNPTAFYLCASSRYSGGGTDTQYFGPGTRLTVL.

This clone is categorized as medium-sized. CDR3 loop: CAQPDRSNTEAFF. The CDR3 DNA sequence: TGTGCCCAACCGGACAGATCGAACACTGAAGCTTTCTTT. V gene TRBV30 combines with J gene TRBJ1-1, with TRBD1 as a possible D gene (6 bases). Germline V CDR1 and CDR2: GTSNPN, SVGIG (reference sequence). V was trimmed by 8 bases and J by 1 base, leaving 14 bases between them. CDR3 length equals 13 residues.

J is TRBJ1-2 and V is TRBV19, with a possible D match to TRBD1 (6 bases). The CDR3 covers 13 residues. Germline V gives CDR1 LNHDA, CDR2 SQIVND (reference sequence). V was cut by 9 bases and J by 0 bases, with 11 bases left in between. This CDR3 reads CASTTGTNYGYTF. The CDR3 coding sequence is TGTGCCAGCACAACAGGGACTAACTATGGCTACACCTTC.

V is TRBV19 and J is TRBJ2-7; 9 bases are shared with TRBD2. Looked up from germline, CDR1 is LNHDA and CDR2 is SQIVND (reference sequence). The ends lost 3 bases at V and 8 bases at J; junction bases unmatched: 5. The CDR3 runs to 13 residues. The CDR3 here is CASSISSGSKQYF. The CDR3 DNA follows: TGTGCCAGTAGTATTAGTAGCGGGAGTAAGCAGTACTTC.

The chain links TRBV7-8 to TRBJ2-7; 8 bases match TRBD2. This CDR3 has 13 amino acids. Trimming at V came to 4 bases and at J to 9 bases, leaving 8 bases not matched to a gene. Germline CDR1 is SGHVS and CDR2 is FQNEAQ. The CDR3 nucleotides read TGTGCCAGCAGCTCGGGAGGGTGGGGCAGGCAGTACTTC. It specifies CASSSGGWGRQYF.

The chain employs TRBV11-1 and TRBJ2-1; the D gene is possibly TRBD2 (5 bases). CDR3 size: 15 residues. The V gene lost 3 bases and the J gene lost 5 bases, with 14 bases spanning the gap. The germline gives CDR1 SGHAT, CDR2 FQDESV (reference sequence). The CDR3 here is CASSLFDWRNNEQFF. The CDR3 bases are TGTGCCAGCAGCTTGTTCGATTGGAGGAACAATGAGCAGTTCTTC.

The V call is TRBV11-3, the J call TRBJ1-5, with 11 bases fitting TRBD1. There are 17 residues in the CDR3. Germline V gives CDR1 SGHNT, CDR2 YENEEA. The trim removed 1 base at V and 6 bases at J, leaving 8 bases unmatched. Written as DNA, the CDR3 is TGTGCCAGCAGCTTAGGGTTCGGACAGGGGGCCCGTCAGCCCCAGCATTTT. This translates into CASSLGFGQGARQPQHF.

This clone was seen more than once but under ten times. The rearrangement uses TRBV30 and TRBJ1-5; 8 nucleotides agree with TRBD1. There are 14 residues in the CDR3. CDR1 and CDR2 from the germline V gene are GTSNPN and SVGIG (reference sequence). V lost 5 bases to trimming and J lost 5 bases; unmatched junction nucleotides: 8. The DNA of the CDR3 is TGTGCCTGGGAAGACAGGGGAATAGATCAGCCCCAGCATTTT. It encodes CAWEDRGIDQPQHF.

For the CDR3, the DNA is TGCGCCAGCAGCTTGGCCCCCGGGACTAGCGGGAGCGGTGAGCAGTTCTTC. Amino acids: CASSLAPGTSGSGEQFF. The chain employs TRBV5-1 and TRBJ2-1; 14 bases map to TRBD2. Germline loops: CDR1 SGHRS, CDR2 YFSETQ. There are 17 residues in the CDR3. The junction had 8 bases not matched to a gene; V was cut back by 0 bases and J by 9 bases.

The chain uses TRBV14 and TRBJ2-7; tentatively, D is TRBD1 (6 bases). This CDR3 is 13 amino acids long. Trimming removed 4 bases at V and 3 bases at J, with 10 bases between. Germline lookup yields CDR1 SGHDN and CDR2 FVKESK. The CDR3 region has the DNA TGTGCCAGCAGCCTCGGGACACTCTACGAGCAGTACTTC. Translation gives CASSLGTLYEQYF.

The chain combines TRBV9 with TRBJ1-1; 10 positions match TRBD1. V was clipped by 2 bases and J by 7 bases; unmatched bases: 2. CDR1 and CDR2 (germline): SGDLS, YYNGEE. This CDR3 contains 13 residues. For the CDR3, the DNA is TGTGCCAGCAGCGTGACAGGGGGCGGTGAAGCTTTCTTT. It codes for CASSVTGGGEAFF.

The rearrangement links TRBV5-1 to TRBJ1-2; TRBD1 matches at 8 bases. Germline assignment: CDR1 SGHRS and CDR2 YFSETQ. Germline trimming cut 4 bases from V and 4 bases from J; bases unmatched to any gene: 9. The CDR3 is 15 amino acids. The DNA of the CDR3 is TGCGCCAGCAGCAGGACAGGGTATGGGAGCTATGGCTACACCTTC. Its translation: CASSRTGYGSYGYTF.

V is TRBV5-6 and J is TRBJ1-1; D is unresolved. This CDR3 contains 14 residues. CDR1 is SGHDT and CDR2 is YYEEEE in the germline V gene. Trimming removed 2 bases at V and 0 bases at J, with 8 bases between. CDR3 residues: CASSFGYMNTEAFF. CDR3 in DNA: TGTGCCAGCAGCTTTGGTTACATGAACACTGAAGCTTTCTTT.

There are a few counts of this clone. J is TRBJ1-2 and V is TRBV7-9; 10 nucleotides line up with TRBD1. CDR3 length equals 13 residues. Germline-derived CDR1 and CDR2 are SEHNR and FQNEAQ (reference sequence). The trim removed 5 bases at V and 8 bases at J, leaving 5 bases unmatched. CDR3 DNA: TGTGCCAGCAGCCGACAGGGGGCTACCGGCTACACCTTC. Protein product: CASSRQGATGYTF.

V usage is TRBV20-1 and J usage is TRBJ2-7, with D perhaps TRBD1 (5 bases). Germline V gene sequence: CDR1 DFQATT, CDR2 SNEGSKA (reference sequence). V gave up 3 bases and J gave up 4 bases, with 7 bases separating them. The CDR3 has 11 amino acids. CDR3 coding DNA: TGCAGTGCTAGCAGGGATTACGAGCAGTACTTC. Translation: CSASRDYEQYF.